This record looks at one T cell receptor (beta chain) sequence and its context. Its antigen is not identified. With V trimmed by 4 bases and J by 5 bases, 5 bases remained unmatched. CDR3 length: 14 amino acids. Germline V gene data show CDR1 as KGHDR and CDR2 as SFDVKD. Drawing of peripheral blood yielded approximately 10 milliliters from each donor. Isolation of PBMCs gave at least 7 million cells per sample. The data were taken from a study of blood T cells in healthy people across ages. Study-level results: Diversity estimated from one million T cells was considered an underestimate.

Alongside a J-beta primer mix, a sample-barcoded 5' primer served in a second PCR lasting roughly 6 to 12 cycles. TCRdb passed the 5' RACE reads through MiXCR, listing each CDR3 protein once. This sample has around 990,000 distinct CDR3 sequences, with around two fifths found just once. The sequence was obtained from a young man in good health. The V and J genes are TRBV24-1 and TRBJ2-3; 7 nucleotides line up with TRBD2. The sequenced sample was blood. In DNA, the CDR3 is TGTGCCACCAGTGAGGGGGGGACCGTAGATACGCAGTATTTT. This gives the protein CATSEGGTVDTQYF.